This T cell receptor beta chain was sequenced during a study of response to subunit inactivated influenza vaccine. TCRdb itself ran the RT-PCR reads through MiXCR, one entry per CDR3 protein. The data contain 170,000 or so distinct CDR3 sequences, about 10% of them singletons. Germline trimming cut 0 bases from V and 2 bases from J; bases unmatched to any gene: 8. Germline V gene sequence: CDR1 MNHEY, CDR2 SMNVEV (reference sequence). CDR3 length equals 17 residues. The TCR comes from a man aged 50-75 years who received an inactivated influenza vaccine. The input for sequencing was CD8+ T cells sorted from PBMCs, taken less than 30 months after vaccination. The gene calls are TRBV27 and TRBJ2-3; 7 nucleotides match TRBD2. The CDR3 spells CASSLSVGLADTDTQYF. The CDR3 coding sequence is TGTGCCAGCAGTTTATCGGTCGGGCTAGCGGACACAGATACGCAGTATTTT.